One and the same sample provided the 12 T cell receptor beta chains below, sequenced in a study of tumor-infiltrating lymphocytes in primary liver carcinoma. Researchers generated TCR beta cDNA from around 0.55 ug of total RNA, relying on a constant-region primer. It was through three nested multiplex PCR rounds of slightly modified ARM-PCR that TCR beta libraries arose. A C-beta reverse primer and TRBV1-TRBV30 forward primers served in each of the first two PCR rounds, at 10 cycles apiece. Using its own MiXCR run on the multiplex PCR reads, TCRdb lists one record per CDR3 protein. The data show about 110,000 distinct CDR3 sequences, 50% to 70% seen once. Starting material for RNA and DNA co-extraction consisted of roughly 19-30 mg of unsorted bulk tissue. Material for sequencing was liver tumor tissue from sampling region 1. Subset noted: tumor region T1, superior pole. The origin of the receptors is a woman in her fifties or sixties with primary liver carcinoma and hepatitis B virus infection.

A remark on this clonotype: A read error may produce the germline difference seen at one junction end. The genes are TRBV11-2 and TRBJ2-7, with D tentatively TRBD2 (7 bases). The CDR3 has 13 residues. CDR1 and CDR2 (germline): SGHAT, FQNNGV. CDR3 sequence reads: CAISLGGGYEQYF. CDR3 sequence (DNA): TGTGCCATCAGCCTAGGGGGAGGGTACGAGCAGTACTTC.

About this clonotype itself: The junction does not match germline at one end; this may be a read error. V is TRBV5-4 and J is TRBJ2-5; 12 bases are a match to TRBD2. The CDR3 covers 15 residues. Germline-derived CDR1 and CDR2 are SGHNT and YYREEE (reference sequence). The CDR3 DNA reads TGTGCCAGCAGCCAACGACTAGCGGGAGACGAGACCCAGCACTTC. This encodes CASSQRLAGDETQHF.

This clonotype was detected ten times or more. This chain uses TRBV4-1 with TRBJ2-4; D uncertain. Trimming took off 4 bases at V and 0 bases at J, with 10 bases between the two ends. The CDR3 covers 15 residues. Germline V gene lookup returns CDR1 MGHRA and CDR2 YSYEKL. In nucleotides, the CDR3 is TGCGCCAGCAGCCCCCTGACCATAGCCAAAAACATTCAGTACTTC. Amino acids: CASSPLTIAKNIQYF.

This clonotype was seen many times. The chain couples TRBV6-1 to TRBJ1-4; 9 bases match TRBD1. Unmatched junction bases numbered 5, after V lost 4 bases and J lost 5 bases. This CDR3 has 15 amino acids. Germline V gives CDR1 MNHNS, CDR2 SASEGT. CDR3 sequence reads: CASSVTGTGNEKLFF. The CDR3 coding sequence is TGTGCCAGCAGTGTAACCGGGACAGGGAATGAAAAACTGTTTTTT.

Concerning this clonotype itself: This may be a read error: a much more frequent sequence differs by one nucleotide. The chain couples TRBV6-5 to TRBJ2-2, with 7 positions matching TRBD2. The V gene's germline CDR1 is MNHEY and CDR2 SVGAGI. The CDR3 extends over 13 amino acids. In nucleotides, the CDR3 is TGTGCCAGCAGTTACGGTATTGGCGGGGGGCTGTTTTTT. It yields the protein CASSYGIGGGLFF.

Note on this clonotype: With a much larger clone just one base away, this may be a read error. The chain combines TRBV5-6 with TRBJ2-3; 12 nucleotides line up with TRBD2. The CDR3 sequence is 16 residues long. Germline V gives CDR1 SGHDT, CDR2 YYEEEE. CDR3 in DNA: TGTGCCGGCAGCTTGGGGCCACTAGCGGGAGGAGATACGCAGTATTTT. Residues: CAGSLGPLAGGDTQYF.

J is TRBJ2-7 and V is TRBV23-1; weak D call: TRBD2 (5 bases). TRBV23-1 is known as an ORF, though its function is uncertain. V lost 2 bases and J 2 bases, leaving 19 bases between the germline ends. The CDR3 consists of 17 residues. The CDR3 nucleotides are TGCGCCAGCAGTCAACCCTCCTCTTTAGCGACCGCCTACGAGCAGTACTTC. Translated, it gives CASSQPSSLATAYEQYF.

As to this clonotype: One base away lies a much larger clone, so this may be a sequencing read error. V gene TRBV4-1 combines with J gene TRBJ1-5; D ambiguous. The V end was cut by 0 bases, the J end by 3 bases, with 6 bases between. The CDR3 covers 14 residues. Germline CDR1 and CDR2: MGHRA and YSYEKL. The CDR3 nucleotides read TGCGCCAGCAGCCAAGATTCCAACAATCAGCCCCAGCATTTT. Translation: CASSQDSNNQPQHF.

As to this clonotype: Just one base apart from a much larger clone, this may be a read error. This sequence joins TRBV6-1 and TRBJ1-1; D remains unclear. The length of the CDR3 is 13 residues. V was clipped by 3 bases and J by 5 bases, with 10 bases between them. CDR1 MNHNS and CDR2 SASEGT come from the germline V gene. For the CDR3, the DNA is TGTGCCAGCAGTGATGTGGTGGGAACTGAAGCTTTCTTT. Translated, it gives CASSDVVGTEAFF.

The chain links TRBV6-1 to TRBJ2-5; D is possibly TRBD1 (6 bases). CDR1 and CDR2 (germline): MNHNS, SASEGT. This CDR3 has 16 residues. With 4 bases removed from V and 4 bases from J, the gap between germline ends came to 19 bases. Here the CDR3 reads CASSGWIRGGRETQYF. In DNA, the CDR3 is TGTGCCAGCAGTGGGTGGATTAGAGGGGGAAGAGAGACCCAGTACTTC.

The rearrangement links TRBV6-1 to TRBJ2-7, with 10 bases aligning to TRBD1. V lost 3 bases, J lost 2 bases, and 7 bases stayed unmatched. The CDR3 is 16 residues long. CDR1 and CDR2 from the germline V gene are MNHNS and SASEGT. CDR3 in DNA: TGTGCCAGCAGTGAGGAGGACAGGGGGGCTACCTACGAGCAGTACTTC. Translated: CASSEEDRGATYEQYF.

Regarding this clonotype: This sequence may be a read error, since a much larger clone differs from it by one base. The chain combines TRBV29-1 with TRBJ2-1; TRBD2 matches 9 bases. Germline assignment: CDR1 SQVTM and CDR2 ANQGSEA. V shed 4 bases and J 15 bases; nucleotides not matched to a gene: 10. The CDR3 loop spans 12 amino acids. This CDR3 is CSVVLAGLQWFF. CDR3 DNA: TGCAGCGTTGTACTAGCGGGCCTACAGTGGTTCTTC.